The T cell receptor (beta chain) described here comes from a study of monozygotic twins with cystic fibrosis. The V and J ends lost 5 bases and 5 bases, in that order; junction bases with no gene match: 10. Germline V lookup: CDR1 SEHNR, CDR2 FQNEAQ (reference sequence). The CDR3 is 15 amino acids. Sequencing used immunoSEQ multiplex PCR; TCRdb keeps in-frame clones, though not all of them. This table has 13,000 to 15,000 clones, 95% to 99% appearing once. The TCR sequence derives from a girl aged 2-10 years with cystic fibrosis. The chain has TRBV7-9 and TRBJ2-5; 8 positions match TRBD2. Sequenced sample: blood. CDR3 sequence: CASSPEGLVIETQYF. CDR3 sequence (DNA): TGTGCCAGCAGCCCGGAGGGACTAGTCATCGAGACCCAGTACTTC.